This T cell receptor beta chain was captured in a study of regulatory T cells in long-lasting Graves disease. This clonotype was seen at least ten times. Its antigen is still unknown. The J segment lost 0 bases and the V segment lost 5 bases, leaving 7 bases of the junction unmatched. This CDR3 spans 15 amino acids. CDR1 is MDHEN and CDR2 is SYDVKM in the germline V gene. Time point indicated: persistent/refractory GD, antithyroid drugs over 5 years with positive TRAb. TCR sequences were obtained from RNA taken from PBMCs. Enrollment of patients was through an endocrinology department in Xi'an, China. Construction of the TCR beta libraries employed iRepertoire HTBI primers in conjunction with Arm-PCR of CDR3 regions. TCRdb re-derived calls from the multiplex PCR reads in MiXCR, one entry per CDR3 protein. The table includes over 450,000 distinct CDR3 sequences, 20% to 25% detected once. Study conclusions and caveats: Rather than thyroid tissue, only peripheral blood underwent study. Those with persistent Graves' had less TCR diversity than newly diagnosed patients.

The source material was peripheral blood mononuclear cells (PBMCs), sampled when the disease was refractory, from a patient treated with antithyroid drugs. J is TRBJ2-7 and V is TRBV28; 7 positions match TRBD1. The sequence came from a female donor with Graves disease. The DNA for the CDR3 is TGTGCCAGCAGTCCCTGGACAGGTAGCTCCTACGAGCAGTACTTC. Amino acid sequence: CASSPWTGSSYEQYF.